This TCR beta chain was found in a study of T cell responses to AZD1222 COVID-19 vaccine. Study-level points and caveats: Spike-specific TCR breadth rose after two AZD1222 doses, and depth rose as well. There were mostly white British donors and more females than males, and clonal diversity was possibly underestimated.

On this clone: What it recognizes is unknown.

The CDR3 sequence is 15 residues long. Trimming took 1 base from V and 7 from J, leaving 14 bases between them. Germline assignment: CDR1 LGHDT and CDR2 YNNKEL (reference sequence). Assay used: immunoSEQ multiplex PCR; TCRdb lists only in-frame clones, some missing. The table lists roughly 190,000 clones, about 92% of them singletons. This chain connects TRBV3-1 (or the pseudogene TRBV3-2) to TRBJ1-5, with D perhaps matching TRBD1 (6 bases). Specimen: peripheral blood, collected on day 0 of AZD1222 vaccination. The receptor was isolated from an adult in good health. In DNA, the CDR3 is TGTGCCAGCAGCCAAGGGGGGGGGCGAGGGCAGCCCCAGCATTTT. Translated, it gives CASSQGGGRGQPQHF.